Given below is one TCR beta chain in context. Its antigen is not identified. TCRdb keeps only in-frame clones here, not all; method: immunoSEQ multiplex PCR. The sample yields approximately 180,000 clones, around 90% seen once. The data are from a study of T cell responses to AZD1222 COVID-19 vaccine. Overall study findings and caveats: Spike-specific TCR breadth and depth rose after two AZD1222 doses.

Germline CDR1 is MNHEY and CDR2 is SVGAGI. V shed 4 bases, J shed 11 bases, and the junction held 12 bases outside the gene matches. This CDR3 is built from 14 residues. The V and J genes are TRBV6-5 and TRBJ1-1; TRBD1 aligns across 8 bases. This TCR was recovered from an adult in good health. The source was peripheral blood, collected on day 0 of AZD1222 vaccination. In nucleotides, the CDR3 is TGTGCCAGCAGTTCCGGGGACAGGCTGGTTTACGCTTTCTTT. This codes for CASSSGDRLVYAFF.